Here is one TCR beta chain with its context. Its antigen remains unidentified. Trimming left V 0 bases short and J 4 bases short, with 9 bases between. CDR3 length: 14 residues. Germline assignment: CDR1 WSHSY and CDR2 SAAADI. This entry is derived from a study of response to subunit inactivated influenza vaccine. General study findings and limits: Authors suggested seasonal influenza vaccinations each recruit few new T cells.

TCRdb reprocessed the RT-PCR reads via MiXCR and lists one record per CDR3 protein. In the table there are hundreds of thousands of distinct CDR3 sequences, 15% to 18% of which are singletons. This clonotype originated in a man aged 45-65 years who received an inactivated influenza vaccine. The sample in question was PBMCs from blood, obtained 11 to 12 days after vaccination. The chain has TRBV10-2 and TRBJ2-5; D unresolved. In nucleotides, the CDR3 is TGCGCCAGCAGTGAGTCGATGAGAGGAGAGACCCAGTACTTC. Amino acid sequence: CASSESMRGETQYF.